Following are 17 T cell receptor beta chains from one sample sequenced in a study of blood T cell repertoires in COVID-19. Using immunoSEQ multiplex PCR, the repertoire was profiled, and TCRdb retains in-frame clones only, with some absent. The data show just over 250,000 clones, around 80% seen once. Sequencing was performed on PBMCs or T cells enriched from blood (not recorded which). The source is a man aged 25-45 years with acute COVID-19.

This clone has just a few counts. The same CDR3 also results from other DNA sequences found in this sample. The V call is TRBV7-8, the J call TRBJ1-3, with a weak D call TRBD1 (5 bases). Trimming removed 0 bases at V and 0 bases at J, with 12 bases between. The germline gives CDR1 SGHVS, CDR2 FQNEAQ. The CDR3 sequence is 17 residues long. The CDR3 DNA is TGTGCCAGCAGCTTAGCATTGAGGGGAGGCTCTGGAAACACCATATATTTT. Protein product: CASSLALRGGSGNTIYF.

The chain has TRBV10-1 and TRBJ1-1, with 11 bases aligning to TRBD1. This CDR3 contains 15 residues. CDR1 and CDR2 from the germline V gene are WNHNN and SYGVQD (reference sequence). V shed 2 bases, J shed 6 bases, and the junction held 5 bases outside the gene matches. CDR3 protein: CASSETPGQGAEAFF. CDR3 DNA: TGCGCCAGCAGTGAGACGCCGGGACAGGGGGCTGAAGCTTTCTTT.

About this clone itself: The sample contains more than one DNA sequence encoding this CDR3. The chain employs TRBV19 and TRBJ1-1, with 8 bases identical to TRBD1. The CDR3 has 13 amino acids. Germline CDR1 reads LNHDA; CDR2 reads SQIVND (reference sequence). Trimming took 5 bases from V and 5 from J; bases not matched to a gene: 4. CDR3 bases: TGTGCCAGTAGTGTGCAGGGGGCTACTGAAGCTTTCTTT. It codes for CASSVQGATEAFF.

The chain uses TRBV4-2 and TRBJ1-2, with 8 positions matching TRBD1. This CDR3 contains 15 residues. The junction had 10 bases not matched to a gene; V was cut back by 4 bases and J by 6 bases. In germline, CDR1 is LGHNA, CDR2 YNFKEQ. The CDR3 region is CASSPGTGRTHGYTF. The CDR3 coding sequence is TGTGCCAGCAGCCCCGGGACAGGACGGACTCATGGCTACACCTTC.

V gene TRBV11-2 combines with J gene TRBJ2-3; TRBD1 is a possible D gene (5 bases). This CDR3 spans 16 amino acids. Trimming took 2 bases from V and 0 from J, leaving 12 bases between them. The germline gives CDR1 SGHAT, CDR2 FQNNGV. In nucleotides, the CDR3 is TGTGCCAGCAGCTTACAGGGCCTTCCTAGCACAGATACGCAGTATTTT. This sequence encodes CASSLQGLPSTDTQYF.

The gene calls are TRBV10-3 and TRBJ2-1, with TRBD2 as a possible D gene (5 bases). The CDR3 runs 13 residues. Trimming pared 5 bases from V and 8 bases from J, leaving 13 bases between. Looked up from germline, CDR1 is ENHRY and CDR2 is SYGVKD. The CDR3 reads CAISRDVGYEQFF. The CDR3 coding sequence is TGTGCCATCAGTCGGGATGTGGGCTATGAGCAGTTCTTC.

The V gene is TRBV7-2, the J gene TRBJ1-3, with 7 bases fitting TRBD1. This CDR3 contains 14 residues. The V and J ends lost 6 bases and 0 bases, in that order; junction bases with no gene match: 2. Looked up from germline, CDR1 is SGHTA and CDR2 is FQGNSA. The CDR3 is CASSRDSSGNTIYF. CDR3 bases: TGTGCCAGCAGTCGGGACAGCTCTGGAAACACCATATATTTT.

The chain employs TRBV28 and TRBJ2-2; possibly TRBD1 for D (6 bases). Trimming cost V 5 bases and J 2 bases, with 9 bases left between them. Germline CDR1 reads MDHEN; CDR2 reads SYDVKM. The CDR3 is 14 amino acids. The CDR3 nucleotides read TGTGCCAGCAGTACGGACAGTAACACCGGGGAGCTGTTTTTT. The encoded protein is CASSTDSNTGELFF.

This chain uses TRBV11-3 with TRBJ2-7; 9 bases map to TRBD1. Trimming at V came to 5 bases and at J to 6 bases, leaving 8 bases not matched to a gene. The CDR3 is 14 residues long. Germline CDR1 and CDR2: SGHNT and YENEEA. The CDR3 nucleotides are TGTGCCAGCAGCCGCGGACAGGGGTTCTGCGAGCAGTACGTC. The encoded protein is CASSRGQGFCEQYV.

Points on this clone: A read error may be the cause here, since a much bigger clone is one base away. The chain links TRBV9 to TRBJ1-5; TRBD1 matches at 8 bases. Per germline, CDR1 SGDLS and CDR2 YYNGEE. The ends lost 0 bases at V and 5 bases at J; junction bases unmatched: 1. This CDR3 region has 14 residues. For the CDR3, the DNA is TGTGCCAGCAGCGTAGGGACAGGGCATCAGCCCCAGCATTTT. It translates to CASSVGTGHQPQHF. The variable domain in full, completed from reference TRBV9 and TRBJ1-5, reads DSGVTQTPKHLITATGQRVTLRCSPRSGDLSVYWYQQSLDQGLQFLIQYYNGEERAKGNILERFSAQQFPDLHSELNLSSLELGDSALYFCASSVGTGHQPQHFGDGTRLSIL.

The CDR3 DNA reads TGTGCCAGCGCCCAAGCGGGAGGAGGAGAGACCCAGTACTTC. Translated: CASAQAGGGETQYF. V is TRBV7-2 and J is TRBJ2-5; 9 bases match TRBD2. Per the germline V gene, CDR1 is SGHTA and CDR2 is FQGNSA. The V segment lost 8 bases and the J segment 4 bases; nucleotides outside the gene matches: 8. This CDR3 is built from 14 residues. The full variable domain, rest sourced from reference TRBV7-2 and TRBJ2-5, is GAGVSQSPSNKVTEKGKDVELRCDPISGHTALYWYRQSLGQGLEFLIYFQGNSAPDKSGLPSDRFSAERTGGSVSTLTIQRTQQEDSAVYLCASAQAGGGETQYFGPGTRLLVL.

The chain carries TRBV9 and TRBJ1-1; D is unclear. Germline V gene data show CDR1 as SGDLS and CDR2 as YYNGEE. The CDR3 consists of 13 residues. Trimming removed 3 bases from V and 1 base from J, with 7 bases in between. The CDR3 DNA follows: TGTGCCAGCAGCGCAGGTGGGAACACTGAAGCTTTCTTT. It encodes CASSAGGNTEAFF.

In this sample, this clone turned up many times. This chain connects TRBV5-5 to TRBJ1-2; 8 bases are a match to TRBD1. J gave up 2 bases and V 2 bases, and 2 bases lay outside the gene matches. The CDR3 sequence is 14 residues long. Germline V CDR1 and CDR2: SGHKS, YYEKEE (reference sequence). CDR3 in amino acids: CASSFTGGNYGYTF. The CDR3 coding sequence is TGTGCCAGCAGCTTTACAGGGGGGAACTATGGCTACACCTTC.

The rearrangement links TRBV28 to TRBJ1-1; D is uncertain. There are 12 residues in the CDR3. V lost 3 bases and J lost 3, with 5 bases in between. Per germline, CDR1 MDHEN and CDR2 SYDVKM. The CDR3: CASSLQYTEAFF. CDR3 coding DNA: TGTGCCAGCAGTTTGCAGTACACTGAAGCTTTCTTT.

The genes are TRBV15 and TRBJ1-6; D gene uncertain. V was cut by 3 bases and J by 5 bases, with 11 bases left in between. This CDR3 has 15 residues. Germline V CDR1 and CDR2: LNHNV, YYDKDF (reference sequence). For the CDR3, the DNA is TGTGCCACCAGCAGGGCGAGGAGAAATAATTCACCCCTCCACTTT. Protein: CATSRARRNNSPLHF.

The J gene is TRBJ2-5, the V gene TRBV9, with 9 nucleotides matching TRBD1. The CDR3 length is 15 residues. The germline CDR1 and CDR2 sequences are SGDLS and YYNGEE. The trim removed 4 bases at V and 5 bases at J, leaving 9 bases unmatched. The CDR3 region is CASSLGGQGTETQYF. CDR3 coding DNA: TGTGCCAGCAGCCTCGGGGGACAGGGAACGGAGACCCAGTACTTC.

The rearrangement uses TRBV24-1 and TRBJ1-2; D might be TRBD1 (5 bases). CDR1 KGHDR and CDR2 SFDVKD come from the germline V gene. The CDR3 sequence is 13 residues long. Deletions cut 3 bases from V and 5 bases from J, with 9 bases between. CDR3 sequence reads: CATSDPGPYGYTF. CDR3 DNA: TGTGCCACCAGTGATCCAGGGCCGTATGGCTACACCTTC.